This entry lists 31 T cell receptor beta chains sequenced from one sample in a study of T cell responses to AZD1222 COVID-19 vaccine. Profiled with immunoSEQ multiplex PCR; TCRdb holds only in-frame clones, not every one. Among about 140,000 clones listed, about 87% were seen once. The input for sequencing was peripheral blood, taken on day 0 of AZD1222 vaccination. These receptors all come from an adult in good health.

On this clone: Compared with germline, one end of the junction differs, possibly owing to a read error. In DNA, the CDR3 is TGTGCCAGCAGCCCAACCCGGGGTAGGCCCTCCGACGAGCAGTACTTC. Protein product: CASSPTRGRPSDEQYF. The V gene is TRBV11-3, the J gene TRBJ2-7; D is perhaps TRBD2 (5 bases). Germline V lookup: CDR1 SGHNT, CDR2 YENEEA. This CDR3 region has 16 residues. The full variable domain, its missing parts supplied by reference TRBV11-3 and TRBJ2-7, is EAGVVQSPRYKIIEKKQPVAFWCNPISGHNTLYWYLQNLGQGPELLIRYENEEAVDDSQLPKDRFSAERLKGVDSTLKIQPAELGDSAVYLCASSPTRGRPSDEQYFGPGTRLTVT.

V and J are TRBV3-1 (or the pseudogene TRBV3-2) and TRBJ1-2; D remains ambiguous. The CDR3 loop spans 13 amino acids. Looked up from germline, CDR1 is LGHDT and CDR2 is YNNKEL (reference sequence). V was pared by 2 bases and J by 2 bases, with 6 bases between. The CDR3 protein is CASSQLGNYGYTF. CDR3 nucleotides: TGTGCCAGCAGCCAACTAGGGAACTATGGCTACACCTTC.

The chain has TRBV27 and TRBJ2-2, with D possibly matching TRBD2 (6 bases). The V end was cut by 8 bases, the J end by 8 bases, with 15 bases between. The CDR3 covers 13 residues. Germline V gene sequence: CDR1 MNHEY, CDR2 SMNVEV (reference sequence). This CDR3 reads CASCSGSQGELFF. In DNA form, the CDR3 reads TGTGCCAGCTGTAGCGGATCCCAAGGGGAGCTGTTTTTT.

The chain links TRBV21-1 to TRBJ1-1; the tabulated D call, TRBD1, remains unverified against the DNA. TRBV21-1 is classified as a pseudogene. The CDR3 length is 11 residues. The CDR3 sequence: CASRQWTEAFF. DNA of the CDR3: TGTGCCAGCAGACAATGGACTGAAGCTTTCTTT.

This clone appeared once. The CDR3, as DNA: TGTGCCAGCAGTTACTCCCGCGGGATCGCCTACAATGAGCAGTTCTTC. This encodes CASSYSRGIAYNEQFF. This chain links TRBV6-5 with TRBJ2-1; tentatively, D is TRBD2 (6 bases). CDR3 size: 16 residues. V was trimmed by 0 bases and J by 2 bases, leaving 11 bases between them. Germline CDR1 and CDR2: MNHEY and SVGAGI.

V usage is TRBV7-9 and J usage is TRBJ2-7, with 7 bases that match TRBD2. The CDR3 contains 15 residues. Per germline, CDR1 SEHNR and CDR2 FQNEAQ (reference sequence). V was pared by 5 bases and J by 0 bases, with 7 bases of the junction left unmatched. The CDR3 coding sequence is TGTGCCAGCAGCAACCCAGGCGGGAGCTCCTACGAGCAGTACTTC. This encodes CASSNPGGSSYEQYF.

V gene TRBV25-1 combines with J gene TRBJ1-2; D gene uncertain. V was cut by 8 bases and J by 7 bases, with 14 bases left in between. Germline values: CDR1 MGHDK, CDR2 SYGVNS. This CDR3 contains 12 residues. CDR3 protein: CASFKRALGYTF. The CDR3 region has the DNA TGTGCCAGCTTTAAAAGGGCCCTTGGCTACACCTTC.

The chain recombines TRBV28 with TRBJ1-2; D perhaps matches TRBD1 (5 bases). From germline, CDR1 is MDHEN and CDR2 SYDVKM. V shed 6 bases and J shed 4 bases, with 12 bases lying between them. The CDR3 consists of 13 residues. The CDR3 region has the DNA TGTGCCAGCAGCCTGGACACCTCCTATGGCTACACCTTC. Its translation is CASSLDTSYGYTF.

The chain carries TRBV28 and TRBJ1-6, with 12 bases fitting TRBD1. The CDR3 is 16 amino acids. Germline CDR1 and CDR2: MDHEN and SYDVKM. J gave up 7 bases and V 7 bases, and 8 bases lay outside the gene matches. The CDR3 nucleotides are TGTGCCAGCACACCGGGACAGGGGGCAAAAAATTCACCCCTCCACTTT. It is translated as CASTPGQGAKNSPLHF.

The chain recombines TRBV6-2 or TRBV6-3 with TRBJ2-1, with 15 bases that match TRBD2. CDR3 length: 17 amino acids. The V and J ends lost 6 bases and 8 bases, in that order; junction bases with no gene match: 11. Germline assignment: CDR1 MNHEY and CDR2 SVGEGT. Here the CDR3 DNA reads TGTGCCAGCAGCACCGGGACTAGCGGGAGGCCCTGGGATGAGCAGTTCTTC. Translating gives CASSTGTSGRPWDEQFF.

The V gene is TRBV6-2 or TRBV6-3, the J gene TRBJ2-1, with D perhaps matching TRBD1 or TRBD2 (5 bases each). The CDR3 runs to 15 residues. Germline V gene lookup returns CDR1 MNHEY and CDR2 SVGEGT. Trimming pared 8 bases from V and 3 bases from J, leaving 17 bases between. The CDR3 spells CASCPGRNLYNEQFF. CDR3 DNA sequence: TGTGCCAGCTGCCCGGGGCGGAACCTCTACAATGAGCAGTTCTTC.

The chain recombines TRBV6-4 with TRBJ2-3; 8 bases fit TRBD2. CDR3 length: 15 residues. Germline V gene lookup returns CDR1 MRHNA and CDR2 SNTAGT. The V segment lost 5 bases and the J segment 1 base; nucleotides outside the gene matches: 5. Here the CDR3 reads CASSTSGGGTDTQYF. The CDR3 nucleotides are TGTGCCAGCAGTACTAGCGGAGGGGGCACAGATACGCAGTATTTT.

J is TRBJ2-1 and V is TRBV9; D gene unclear. This CDR3 comprises 16 residues. The germline gives CDR1 SGDLS, CDR2 YYNGEE. The V gene lost 0 bases and the J gene lost 0 bases, with 10 bases spanning the gap. The CDR3 is CASSVDGDSSYNEQFF. In nucleotides, the CDR3 is TGTGCCAGCAGCGTAGACGGCGATAGCTCCTACAATGAGCAGTTCTTC.

The V call is TRBV7-9, the J call TRBJ1-1; D possibly corresponds to TRBD1 (6 bases). Germline V gives CDR1 SEHNR, CDR2 FQNEAQ (reference sequence). This CDR3 has 15 residues. The V end was cut by 5 bases, the J end by 4 bases, with 17 bases between. In DNA, the CDR3 is TGTGCCAGCAGCCCCACAGGGAATAGGGGCACTGAAGCTTTCTTT. Translated: CASSPTGNRGTEAFF. Filled out from reference TRBV7-9 and TRBJ1-1, the complete variable domain reads DTGVSQNPRHKITKRGQNVTFRCDPISEHNRLYWYRQTLGQGPEFLTYFQNEAQLEKSRLLSDRFSAERPKGSFSTLEIQRTEQGDSAMYLCASSPTGNRGTEAFFGQGTRLTVV.

The chain joins TRBV6-5 to TRBJ2-7, with D unresolved. Trimming removed 5 bases at V and 7 bases at J, with 18 bases between. This CDR3 contains 14 residues. Germline values: CDR1 MNHEY, CDR2 SVGAGI. The CDR3 sequence is CASSHGWAPSEQYF. CDR3 sequence (DNA): TGTGCCAGCAGTCACGGCTGGGCCCCATCTGAGCAGTACTTC.

The gene calls are TRBV7-9 and TRBJ1-1; D not certain. Germline loops: CDR1 SEHNR, CDR2 FQNEAQ (reference sequence). V was trimmed by 5 bases and J by 3 bases, leaving 19 bases between them. The CDR3 spans 16 residues. The chain's CDR3 is CASSPDLRSGDTEAFF. CDR3 DNA sequence: TGTGCCAGCAGCCCAGATCTAAGGTCTGGGGACACTGAAGCTTTCTTT.

The chain is built from TRBV5-1 and TRBJ2-7, with unresolved D. The length of the CDR3 is 10 residues. Germline-derived CDR1 and CDR2 are SGHRS and YFSETQ. V was pared by 9 bases and J by 11 bases, with 15 bases between. The CDR3 coding sequence is TGCGCCAACCCCCCCTCGGACGAGTACTTC. Amino acid sequence: CANPPSDEYF.

The chain recombines TRBV6-6 with TRBJ2-2, with D maybe TRBD2 (5 bases). The germline V gene has CDR1 MNHNY and CDR2 SVGAGI (reference sequence). The CDR3 is 13 amino acids. Trimming cost V 6 bases and J 6 bases, with 11 bases left between them. For the CDR3, the DNA is TGTGCCAGCAGCGGGATGGGCGCCGGGGAGCTGTTTTTT. Its protein product is CASSGMGAGELFF.

V is TRBV3-1 (or the pseudogene TRBV3-2) and J is TRBJ2-1; 8 bases are shared with TRBD2. Germline lookup yields CDR1 LGHDT and CDR2 YNNKEL (reference sequence). The CDR3 is made up of 17 amino acids. Trimming cost V 1 base and J 1 base; bases outside gene matches: 6. The CDR3 region is CASSQVGREGSYNEQFF. The CDR3 region has the DNA TGTGCCAGCAGCCAAGTTGGCCGGGAGGGGTCCTACAATGAGCAGTTCTTC.

This clone was recorded a few times. As DNA, the CDR3 is TGTGCCAGCAGCGCGGGGAGGGTGTCAGCTTTCTTT. Protein sequence: CASSAGRVSAFF. The chain employs TRBV6-1 and TRBJ1-1, with unresolved D. V lost 6 bases, J lost 10 bases, and 15 bases lay in between. The CDR3 loop spans 12 amino acids. The germline CDR1 and CDR2 sequences are MNHNS and SASEGT.

The rearrangement links TRBV6-2 or TRBV6-3 to TRBJ1-4; possibly TRBD1 for D (6 bases). V was shortened by 5 bases and J by 6 bases, with 16 bases between the two germline ends. Germline V gene lookup returns CDR1 MNHEY and CDR2 SVGEGT. The CDR3 is 15 amino acids. The chain's CDR3 is CASSTSLGTHEKLFF. CDR3 in DNA: TGTGCCAGCAGTACTTCTCTCGGGACACATGAAAAACTGTTTTTT.

The CDR3 DNA is TGTGCCTGGAGTGTCGGGCCGGGGCACAATCAGCCCCAGCATTTT. This translates into CAWSVGPGHNQPQHF. The chain is built from TRBV30 and TRBJ1-5, with D perhaps TRBD1 (5 bases). Germline lookup yields CDR1 GTSNPN and CDR2 SVGIG (reference sequence). CDR3 length equals 15 residues. Trimming stripped 0 bases from V and 3 bases from J, with 12 bases between.

J is TRBJ1-2 and V is TRBV6-4; tentatively, D is TRBD1 (5 bases). The CDR3 sequence is 14 residues long. Germline lookup yields CDR1 MRHNA and CDR2 SNTAGT. Trimming took 4 bases from V and 8 from J, leaving 17 bases between them. CDR3 bases: TGTGCCAGCAGTGCCTTGGGTCAGGGTGGAGGCTACACCTTC. Amino acid sequence: CASSALGQGGGYTF.

The chain employs TRBV10-3 and TRBJ2-4, with 8 bases matching TRBD1. V gave up 3 bases and J gave up 8 bases; unmatched junction bases: 9. From germline, CDR1 is ENHRY and CDR2 SYGVKD. The CDR3 has 15 residues. CDR3 in amino acids: CAISDTQGAVDIQYF. CDR3 DNA: TGTGCCATCAGTGATACTCAGGGGGCGGTGGACATTCAGTACTTC.

This clone was recorded once. This chain joins TRBV9 and TRBJ2-2; TRBD2 agrees at 7 bases. The CDR3 has 17 amino acids. The V and J ends lost 1 base and 0 bases, in that order; junction bases with no gene match: 6. Germline V gene data show CDR1 as SGDLS and CDR2 as YYNGEE. CDR3 protein: CASSVPLAEANTGELFF. The CDR3 region has the DNA TGTGCCAGCAGCGTACCCCTAGCGGAAGCGAACACCGGGGAGCTGTTTTTT.

V is TRBV7-9 and J is TRBJ2-1; 8 positions match TRBD2. Germline CDR1 SEHNR, CDR2 FQNEAQ (reference sequence). J was trimmed by 3 bases and V by 11 bases; bases with no gene match: 6. The CDR3 is 13 residues long. CDR3 amino acids: CASTSVIYNEQFF. The CDR3 nucleotides read TGTGCCTCGACTAGCGTAATCTACAATGAGCAGTTCTTC.

The chain links TRBV30 to TRBJ2-2; D is ambiguous. V was cut by 2 bases and J by 8 bases, with 15 bases left in between. Germline values: CDR1 GTSNPN, CDR2 SVGIG (reference sequence). The CDR3 extends over 14 amino acids. CDR3 amino acids: CAWSFMSTGGELFF. CDR3 sequence (DNA): TGTGCCTGGAGTTTTATGAGTACCGGAGGGGAGCTGTTTTTT.

The V gene is TRBV29-1, the J gene TRBJ2-7; TRBD1 agrees at 8 bases. The CDR3 is made up of 14 amino acids. The germline gives CDR1 SQVTM, CDR2 ANQGSEA. With V trimmed by 1 base and J by 3 bases, 5 bases remained unmatched. CDR3 coding DNA: TGCAGCGTTGAAGGCGGACAGGGCTTCTACGAGCAGTACTTC. The encoded protein is CSVEGGQGFYEQYF.

V and J are TRBV4-3 and TRBJ1-2; D might be TRBD1 (5 bases). The CDR3 loop spans 13 amino acids. V lost 1 base to trimming and J lost 4 bases, with 7 bases between them. Germline loops: CDR1 LGHNA, CDR2 YSLEER. CDR3 coding DNA: TGCGCCAGCAGCCAAGCAGGGTCCTATGGCTACACCTTC. This sequence encodes CASSQAGSYGYTF.

This clone was detected once. V and J are TRBV28 and TRBJ1-5, with no clear D. CDR1 is MDHEN, CDR2 SYDVKM, per germline. The V and J ends lost 7 bases and 7 bases respectively, with 11 bases between them. The CDR3 is 12 residues long. The CDR3 sequence: CASIAGSQPQHF. The CDR3 nucleotides read TGTGCCAGCATCGCGGGCAGCCAGCCCCAGCATTTT.

This chain uses TRBV27 with TRBJ2-7; TRBD1 matches 9 bases. The CDR3 extends over 15 amino acids. Germline V CDR1 and CDR2: MNHEY, SMNVEV (reference sequence). Germline trimming cut 0 bases from V and 7 bases from J; bases unmatched to any gene: 7. The CDR3 nucleotides read TGTGCCAGCAGTTTATCGAGGACAGGGGCAGGAGAGCAGTACTTC. Amino acid sequence: CASSLSRTGAGEQYF.